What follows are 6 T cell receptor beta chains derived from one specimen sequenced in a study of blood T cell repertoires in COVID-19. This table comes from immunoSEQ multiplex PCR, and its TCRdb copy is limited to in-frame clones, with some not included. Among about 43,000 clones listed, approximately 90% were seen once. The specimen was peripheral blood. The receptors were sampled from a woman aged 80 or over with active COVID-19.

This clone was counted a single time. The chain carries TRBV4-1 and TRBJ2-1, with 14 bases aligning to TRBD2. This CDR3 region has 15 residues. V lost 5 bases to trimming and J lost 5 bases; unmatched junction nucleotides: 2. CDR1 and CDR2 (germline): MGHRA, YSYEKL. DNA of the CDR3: TGCGCCAGCAGCTCGGGACTAGCGGGGGACAATGAGCAGTTCTTC. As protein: CASSSGLAGDNEQFF.

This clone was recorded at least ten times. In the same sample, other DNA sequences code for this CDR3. CDR3 region: CASSLRVGGLNTEAFF. CDR3 sequence (DNA): TGTGCCAGCAGTTTACGGGTGGGGGGGCTGAACACTGAAGCTTTCTTT. The chain has TRBV28 and TRBJ1-1, with D possibly being TRBD1 (6 bases). With 2 bases removed from V and 0 bases from J, the gap between germline ends came to 13 bases. The CDR3 extends over 16 amino acids. Per the germline V gene, CDR1 is MDHEN and CDR2 is SYDVKM.

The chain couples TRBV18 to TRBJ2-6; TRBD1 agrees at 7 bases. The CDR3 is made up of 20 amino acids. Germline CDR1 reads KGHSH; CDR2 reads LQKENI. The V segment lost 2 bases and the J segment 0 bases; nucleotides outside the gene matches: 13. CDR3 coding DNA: TGTGCCAGCTCACCAGATGCGACAGGGTGGGGAGTCTCTGGGGCCAACGTCCTGACTTTC. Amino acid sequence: CASSPDATGWGVSGANVLTF.

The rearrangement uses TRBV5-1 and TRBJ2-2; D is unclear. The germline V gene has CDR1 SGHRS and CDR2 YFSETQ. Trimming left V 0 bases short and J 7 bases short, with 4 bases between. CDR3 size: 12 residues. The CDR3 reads CASSLDGGELFF. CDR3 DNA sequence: TGCGCCAGCAGCTTGGACGGCGGGGAGCTGTTTTTT.

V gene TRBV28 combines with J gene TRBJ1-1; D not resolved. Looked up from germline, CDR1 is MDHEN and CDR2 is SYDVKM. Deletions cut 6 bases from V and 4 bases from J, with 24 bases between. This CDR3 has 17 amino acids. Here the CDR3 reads CASRRDGAEAEGTEAFF. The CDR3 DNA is TGTGCCAGCAGAAGAGACGGTGCGGAAGCCGAAGGCACTGAAGCTTTCTTT.

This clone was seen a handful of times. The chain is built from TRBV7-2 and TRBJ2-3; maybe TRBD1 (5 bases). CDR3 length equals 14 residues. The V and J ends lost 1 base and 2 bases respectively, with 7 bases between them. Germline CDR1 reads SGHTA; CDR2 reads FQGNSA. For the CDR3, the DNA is TGTGCCAGCAGCTTAGGACAGAACACAGATACGCAGTATTTT. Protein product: CASSLGQNTDTQYF.